These T cell receptor beta chains were read from a single sample in a study of vaccination effects on CD4 cells after COVID-19. Sequenced by immunoSEQ multiplex PCR; TCRdb stores in-frame clones only, minus some. The table has more than 9,000 clones, 65% to 75% seen once; the top ten hold about 8.1%. Their antigen targets remain unknown. The specimen comprised CD4+ T cells from PBMCs cultured with SARS-CoV-2 spike peptides, sampled after COVID-19 vaccination. The source of these receptors is a human donor who received a COVID-19 vaccine. CDR3s include the opening cysteine and the closing phenylalanine or tryptophan. Each record gives: V gene, clone size, D gene, J gene, CDR3 protein, CDR3 DNA. The D gene is left open where the match is weak. Clone size is shown for a subset of rows, as once, few, many or a class of expanded clone.

TRBV29-1,-,TRBD1,TRBJ2-6,CSVGVGQFSSSGANVLTF,TGCAGCGTTGGGGTGGGACAGTTTTCCAGCTCTGGGGCCAACGTCCTGACTTTC
TRBV6-5,medium-sized,-,TRBJ1-3,CASSDRNSGNTIYF,TGTGCCAGCAGCGACAGGAACTCTGGAAACACCATATATTTT
TRBV7-2,-,TRBD2,TRBJ2-4,CASSSGTSGRLAKNIQYF,TGTGCCAGCAGCTCCGGGACTAGCGGGAGACTAGCCAAAAACATTCAGTACTTC
TRBV2,-,-,TRBJ2-2,CASNQGTTGELFF,TGTGCCAGCAACCAGGGGACCACCGGGGAGCTGTTTTTT
TRBV5-1,-,-,TRBJ2-7,CASSLGQGSSYEQYF,TGCGCCAGCAGCTTGGGGCAGGGGAGCTCCTACGAGCAGTACTTC
TRBV6-5,-,TRBD1,TRBJ2-7,CASRTGAYEQYF,TGTGCCAGTCGGACAGGAGCCTACGAGCAGTACTTC
TRBV18,-,TRBD2,TRBJ2-1,CASSPRAGVSYNEQFF,TGTGCCAGCTCACCACGCGCGGGGGTTTCCTACAATGAGCAGTTCTTC
TRBV5-1,-,TRBD1,TRBJ2-6,CASSLGQGRSGANVLTF,TGCGCCAGCAGCTTGGGACAGGGGCGCTCTGGGGCCAACGTCCTGACTTTC
TRBV11-2,-,TRBD2,TRBJ2-7,CASSSWDSGRPYEQYF,TGTGCCAGCAGCTCTTGGGATAGCGGGAGGCCGTACGAGCAGTACTTC
TRBV25-1,once,-,TRBJ1-4,CASGDSATNEKLFF,TGTGCCAGCGGAGACAGTGCAACTAATGAAAAACTGTTTTTT
TRBV28,-,-,TRBJ2-5,CASSLFGLGEETQYF,TGTGCCAGCAGTTTATTTGGGTTGGGGGAAGAGACCCAGTACTTC
TRBV5-1,-,TRBD1,TRBJ2-7,CASAGSGTGGDEQYF,TGCGCCAGCGCAGGCTCCGGGACAGGGGGCGACGAGCAGTACTTC
TRBV14,-,-,TRBJ2-7,CASSQESGSAYEQYF,TGTGCCAGCAGCCAAGAGTCCGGGTCCGCATACGAGCAGTACTTC
TRBV6-5,-,TRBD1,TRBJ2-3,CASSKGASETDTQYF,TGTGCCAGCAGTAAGGGGGCATCGGAGACAGATACGCAGTATTTT
TRBV4-3,-,-,TRBJ2-5,CASSQESQPGETQYF,TGCGCCAGCAGCCAAGAGTCCCAGCCCGGGGAGACCCAGTACTTC
TRBV24-1,few,TRBD2,TRBJ2-1,CATSDPSGNANEQFF,TGTGCCACCAGTGATCCTAGCGGGAATGCGAATGAGCAGTTCTTC
TRBV9,-,-,TRBJ1-4,CASSVGGFVNEKLFF,TGTGCCAGCAGCGTAGGAGGGTTCGTTAATGAAAAACTGTTTTTT
TRBV19,-,TRBD1,TRBJ2-5,CASSSAGGRETQYF,TGTGCCAGTAGCAGTGCAGGGGGTCGGGAGACCCAGTACTTC
TRBV7-9,-,-,TRBJ1-1,CASSLRGQAIEAFF,TGTGCCAGCAGCTTACGGGGCCAGGCAATCGAAGCTTTCTTT
TRBV7-8,-,TRBD2,TRBJ2-2,CASSSSLAGGGVGELFF,TGTGCCAGCAGCTCCTCCCTAGCGGGAGGGGGGGTCGGGGAGCTGTTTTTT
TRBV11-2,few,-,TRBJ1-1,CASSLEGVLNTEAFF,TGTGCCAGCAGCTTAGAAGGGGTCTTGAACACTGAAGCTTTCTTT
TRBV27,-,-,TRBJ2-7,CASSLSFRSSYEQYF,TGTGCCAGCAGTTTATCGTTCAGGAGCTCCTACGAGCAGTACTTC
TRBV2,-,-,TRBJ2-2,CASKGGANTGELFF,TGTGCCAGCAAAGGGGGAGCGAACACCGGGGAGCTGTTTTTT
TRBV3-1/TRBV3-2,-,-,TRBJ1-6,CASSRTDASPLHF,TGTGCCAGCAGCCGGACAGACGCCTCACCCCTCCACTTT
TRBV5-1,-,TRBD1,TRBJ2-1,CASSFSGTGAGEQFF,TGCGCCAGCAGCTTCAGTGGGACAGGGGCTGGTGAGCAGTTCTTC
TRBV28,-,TRBD2,TRBJ2-7,CASIQPAREVDEQYF,TGTGCCAGCATCCAGCCCGCGCGGGAGGTCGACGAGCAGTACTTC
TRBV7-9,few,-,TRBJ1-2,CASGRGGGNYGYTF,TGTGCCAGCGGCCGAGGTGGAGGCAACTATGGCTACACCTTC
TRBV9,-,-,TRBJ1-2,CASSVEAALGYGYTF,TGTGCCAGCAGCGTAGAAGCGGCCTTGGGCTATGGCTACACCTTC
TRBV3-1/TRBV3-2,-,TRBD2,TRBJ2-7,CASSSSGGGYEQYF,TGTGCCAGCAGCTCTTCTGGGGGAGGGTACGAGCAGTACTTC
TRBV30,medium-sized,TRBD2,TRBJ2-1,CAWSGLAGSLNEQFF,TGTGCCTGGAGTGGACTAGCGGGATCCCTCAATGAGCAGTTCTTC
TRBV7-9,-,-,TRBJ2-5,CASSLASSGKETQYF,TGTGCCAGCAGCTTAGCCAGCTCAGGGAAAGAGACCCAGTACTTC
TRBV7-2,-,TRBD1,TRBJ1-2,CASSSPGTGSYYGYTF,TGTGCCAGCAGCTCTCCCGGGACAGGGTCATACTATGGCTACACCTTC
TRBV19,once,TRBD1,TRBJ1-6,CASSTRQGSPLHF,TGTGCCAGTAGTACCCGACAGGGCTCACCCCTCCACTTT
TRBV23-1,-,-,TRBJ1-2,CASCQQTIVGYTF,TGCGCCAGCTGTCAGCAGACTATTGTGGGCTACACCTTC
TRBV28,once,-,TRBJ1-1,CASSLGYPNTEAFF,TGTGCCAGCAGCCTTGGGTACCCGAACACTGAAGCTTTCTTT
TRBV7-9,few,-,TRBJ1-2,CASSFGSDGYTF,TGTGCCAGCAGCTTTGGGTCGGATGGCTACACCTTC
TRBV6-4,-,-,TRBJ2-3,CASSAGTDTQYF,TGTGCCAGCAGTGCGGGGACAGATACGCAGTATTTT
TRBV4-3,-,TRBD1,TRBJ1-4,CASSRVDRVNEKLFF,TGCGCCAGCAGCCGGGTAGACAGGGTGAATGAAAAACTGTTTTTT
TRBV6-5,-,-,TRBJ2-5,CASSYSGETQYF,TGTGCCAGCAGTTACTCCGGAGAGACCCAGTACTTC
TRBV5-1,few,TRBD1,TRBJ2-3,CASSLFGTGGTDTQYF,TGCGCCAGCAGCTTGTTCGGTACAGGGGGCACAGATACGCAGTATTTT
TRBV9,-,TRBD2,TRBJ2-3,CASSAEGLAGTDTQYF,TGTGCCAGCAGCGCAGAGGGACTAGCGGGGACAGATACGCAGTATTTT
TRBV19,-,TRBD1,TRBJ1-1,CASSIMTGLMNTEAFF,TGTGCCAGTAGTATCATGACAGGGCTAATGAACACTGAAGCTTTCTTT
TRBV2,few,-,TRBJ2-2,CASSEAPRGAGELFF,TGTGCCAGCAGTGAAGCCCCCAGGGGAGCCGGGGAGCTGTTTTTT
TRBV20-1,once,-,TRBJ1-2,CSARIDGYTF,TGCAGTGCTAGGATAGATGGCTACACCTTC
TRBV27,-,-,TRBJ2-2,CASSPRLEPGELFF,TGTGCCAGCAGTCCACGACTGGAGCCCGGGGAGCTGTTTTTT
TRBV11-1,-,-,TRBJ1-2,CASSLGQSKGDYGYTF,TGTGCCAGCAGCTTAGGGCAGTCGAAAGGGGACTATGGCTACACCTTC
TRBV6-6,-,-,TRBJ2-1,CASSYEASSYNEQFF,TGTGCCAGCAGTTACGAAGCTAGCTCCTACAATGAGCAGTTCTTC
TRBV6-2/TRBV6-3,medium-sized,-,TRBJ1-2,CASSYGPGSLDGYTF,TGTGCCAGCAGTTACGGCCCAGGGTCCCTCGATGGCTACACCTTC
TRBV4-3,-,-,TRBJ1-1,CASSQDAALNTEAFF,TGCGCCAGCAGCCAAGATGCCGCGCTTAACACTGAAGCTTTCTTT
TRBV19,-,-,TRBJ2-2,CASWWGSSNTGELFF,TGTGCCAGTTGGTGGGGATCATCGAACACCGGGGAGCTGTTTTTT
TRBV7-8,few,TRBD1,TRBJ1-1,CASSLEGQGNTEAFF,TGTGCCAGCAGCCTGGAGGGACAGGGGAACACTGAAGCTTTCTTT
TRBV15,-,-,TRBJ1-1,CATRLVAPTEAFF,TGTGCCACCCGTTTAGTAGCCCCCACTGAAGCTTTCTTT
TRBV4-1,few,-,TRBJ2-3,CASSQDRVDTQYF,TGCGCCAGCAGCCAAGATCGGGTAGATACGCAGTATTTT
TRBV6-6,once,TRBD1,TRBJ2-7,CASSYSTGAHEQYF,TGTGCCAGCAGTTACTCCACAGGGGCTCACGAGCAGTACTTC
TRBV28,-,-,TRBJ2-1,CASSGNSLTRVDEQFF,TGTGCCAGCAGTGGGAACTCCCTGACTAGAGTCGATGAGCAGTTCTTC
TRBV6-2/TRBV6-3,medium-sized,TRBD2,TRBJ2-2,CASSLNLAGGLNTGELFF,TGTGCCAGCAGTCTCAACCTAGCGGGGGGGCTGAACACCGGGGAGCTGTTTTTT
TRBV7-2,-,-,TRBJ1-1,CATAAGMNTEAFF,TGTGCCACCGCCGCGGGGATGAACACTGAAGCTTTCTTT
TRBV28,-,-,TRBJ2-7,CATQTPGAGEQYF,TGTGCCACCCAGACCCCAGGCGCGGGCGAGCAGTACTTC
TRBV2,few,TRBD1,TRBJ1-5,CASRRDRDLSQPQHF,TGTGCCAGCAGGCGGGACAGGGATCTGTCTCAGCCCCAGCATTTT